The T cell receptor beta chain described here comes from a study of T cells after yellow fever vaccination. Study-wide results and caveats: Clonotype sharing between CD4 and CD8 compartments was small. Post-booster repertoires contained most primary-vaccination clones again (roughly 95% CD4, less than 90% CD8).

This clonotype was found a few times. Antigen specificity is unknown. The V gene's germline CDR1 is MNHEY and CDR2 SVGAGI. V shed 6 bases and J shed 0 bases, with 12 bases lying between them. The CDR3 length is 15 residues. It was through 5'RACE template switching that TCR cDNA was made, with a universal primer site and UMIs added. TCRdb independently ran MiXCR on the 5' RACE reads; one entry per CDR3 protein. The sample holds 350,000 or so distinct CDR3 sequences, roughly 8% seen once. The receptor was derived from a man younger than 30 who received the YFV17D yellow fever vaccine. The gene calls are TRBV6-5 and TRBJ1-5, with a tentative D call TRBD1 (5 bases). This sample comprised PBMCs, obtained more than 35 days after the first yellow fever vaccination. CDR3 coding DNA: TGTGCCAGCAGGTCTAGGGGATATAGCAATCAGCCCCAGCATTTT. It yields the protein CASRSRGYSNQPQHF.